This T cell receptor (beta chain) was recorded in a study of T cell responses to AZD1222 COVID-19 vaccine. General observations from the study: CD4 TCRs covered the whole spike, strongest at regions 160-218 and 743-854. Seropositive status at baseline applied to only six AZD1222 recipients.

Trimming took 2 bases from V and 1 from J, leaving 9 bases between them. The length of the CDR3 is 15 residues. CDR1 and CDR2 from the germline V gene are SGDLS and YYNGEE. Sequencing was performed with immunoSEQ multiplex PCR; in TCRdb, only in-frame clones are kept and a portion is missing. Here the sample spans 120,000 to 150,000 clones, around 94% being singletons. As concerns this clone: What it binds is not known.

The TCR sequence derives from an adult who received the AZD1222 COVID-19 vaccine. The sequencing used peripheral blood, collected 28 days after the second AZD1222 dose. The rearrangement links TRBV9 to TRBJ2-2; weak D call: TRBD1 (5 bases). Here the CDR3 reads CASSVRQGNTGELFF. CDR3 nucleotide sequence: TGTGCCAGCAGCGTTCGTCAGGGGAACACCGGGGAGCTGTTTTTT.